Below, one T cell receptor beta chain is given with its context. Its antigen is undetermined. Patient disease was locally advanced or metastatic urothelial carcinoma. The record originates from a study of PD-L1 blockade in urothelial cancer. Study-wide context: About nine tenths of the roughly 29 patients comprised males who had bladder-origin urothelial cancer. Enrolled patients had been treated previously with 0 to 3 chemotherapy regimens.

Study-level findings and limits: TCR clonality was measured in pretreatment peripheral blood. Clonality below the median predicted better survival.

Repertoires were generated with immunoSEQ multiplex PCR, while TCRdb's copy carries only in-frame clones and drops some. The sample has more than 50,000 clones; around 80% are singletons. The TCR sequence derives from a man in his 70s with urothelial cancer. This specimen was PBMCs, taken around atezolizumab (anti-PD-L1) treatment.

The CDR3 nucleotides read TGTGCCAGTAGTCTCATAGACAGGGGATTTTACAATGAGCAGTTCTTC. Residues: CASSLIDRGFYNEQFF. This chain uses TRBV19 with TRBJ2-1, with TRBD1 matching 8 bases. In germline, CDR1 is LNHDA, CDR2 SQIVND (reference sequence). The CDR3 loop spans 16 amino acids. Unmatched junction bases numbered 10, after V lost 5 bases and J lost 4 bases.